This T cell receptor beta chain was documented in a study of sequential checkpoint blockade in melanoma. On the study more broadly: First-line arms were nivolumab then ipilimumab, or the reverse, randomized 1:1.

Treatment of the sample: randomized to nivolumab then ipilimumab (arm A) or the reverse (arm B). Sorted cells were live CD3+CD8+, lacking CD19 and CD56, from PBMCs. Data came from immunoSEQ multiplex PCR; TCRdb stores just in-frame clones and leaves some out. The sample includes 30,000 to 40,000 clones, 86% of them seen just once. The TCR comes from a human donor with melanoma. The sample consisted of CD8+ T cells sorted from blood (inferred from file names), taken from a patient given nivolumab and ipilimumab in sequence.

CDR3 sequence reads: CASSLRRVSYEQYF. The CDR3 DNA sequence: TGTGCCAGCAGTTTACGCAGGGTGTCCTACGAGCAGTACTTC. The chain links TRBV28 to TRBJ2-7; possible D gene TRBD1, 5 bases. In germline, CDR1 is MDHEN, CDR2 SYDVKM. The V and J ends lost 2 bases and 1 base respectively, with 9 bases between them. This CDR3 contains 14 residues.